Each of the 32 T cell receptor beta chains below was sequenced from the same sample in a study of OX40 agonist ivuxolimab in advanced cancers. Using immunoSEQ multiplex PCR, the repertoire was profiled, and TCRdb retains in-frame clones only, with some absent. The table shows 99,000 or so clones, with roughly 95% occurring only once. The sample in question was CD4+ or CD8+ T cells sorted from blood, obtained in a trial of the OX40 agonist ivuxolimab. The receptors derive from an adult with an advanced solid tumor such as melanoma, head and neck, liver or kidney cancer.

This clone appeared once. The chain recombines TRBV19 with TRBJ2-7; 8 bases line up with TRBD1. The V and J ends lost 4 bases and 5 bases, in that order; junction bases with no gene match: 13. There are 16 residues in the CDR3. CDR1 and CDR2 (germline): LNHDA, SQIVND (reference sequence). CDR3 nucleotide sequence: TGTGCCAGTAGTACCCCCGGCAGGGGGCGTCTACACGAGCAGTACTTC. Translated, it gives CASSTPGRGRLHEQYF. Variable domain in full (rest from reference TRBV19 and TRBJ2-7): DGGITQSPKYLFRKEGQNVTLSCEQNLNHDAMYWYRQDPGQGLRLIYYSQIVNDFQKGDIAEGYSVSREKKESFPLTVTSAQKNPTAFYLCASSTPGRGRLHEQYFGPGTRLTVT.

V usage is TRBV28 and J usage is TRBJ2-7, with D possibly being TRBD2 (5 bases). Germline lookup yields CDR1 MDHEN and CDR2 SYDVKM. The CDR3 extends over 15 amino acids. Trimming shortened V by 7 bases and J by 0 bases, and 16 bases separated the two germline ends. The CDR3 DNA reads TGTGCCAGCACCACGGGCGGGTTTCCCTCCTACGAGCAGTACTTC. Translated: CASTTGGFPSYEQYF.

This rearrangement joins TRBV27 to TRBJ1-1, with 8 bases that match TRBD1. Germline assignment: CDR1 MNHEY and CDR2 SMNVEV (reference sequence). V lost 5 bases and J lost 4; bases outside the gene matches: 6. The CDR3 spans 14 residues. For the CDR3, the DNA is TGTGCCAGCAGTCCAAGACAGGGGACCACTGAAGCTTTCTTT. Its protein is CASSPRQGTTEAFF.

This clone was counted once. The chain links TRBV5-6 to TRBJ2-7, with D hard to call. Germline V lookup: CDR1 SGHDT, CDR2 YYEEEE. V was trimmed by 4 bases and J by 6 bases, leaving 8 bases between them. This CDR3 contains 11 residues. The CDR3 DNA follows: TGTGCCAGCAGCCGCACGGCCGAGCAGTACTTC. It codes for CASSRTAEQYF. The entire variable domain, with the rest obtained from reference TRBV5-6 and TRBJ2-7, is as follows: DAGVTQSPTHLIKTRGQQVTLRCSPKSGHDTVSWYQQALGQGPQFIFQYYEEEERQRGNFPDRFSGHQFPNYSSELNVNALLLGDSALYLCASSRTAEQYFGPGTRLTVT.

This clone turned up a few times. This sequence joins TRBV5-1 and TRBJ2-7, with D perhaps matching TRBD1 (6 bases). The CDR3 has 15 amino acids. CDR1 and CDR2 (germline): SGHRS, YFSETQ. V was trimmed by 5 bases and J by 3 bases, leaving 18 bases between them. The chain's CDR3 is CASRSGTLRNYEQYF. The CDR3 DNA sequence: TGCGCCAGCAGATCCGGGACACTCAGAAACTACGAGCAGTACTTC.

This sequence joins TRBV9 and TRBJ1-4, with TRBD1 matching over 10 bases. The J segment lost 7 bases and the V segment lost 0 bases, leaving 9 bases of the junction unmatched. The germline V gene has CDR1 SGDLS and CDR2 YYNGEE. The CDR3 totals 17 residues. This CDR3 reads CASSVGVSGTGAEKLFF. The CDR3 DNA reads as TGTGCCAGCAGCGTAGGCGTATCGGGGACAGGGGCTGAAAAACTGTTTTTT.

In this sample, this clone turned up a few times. The gene calls are TRBV19 and TRBJ1-5, with a tentative D call TRBD1 (5 bases). The CDR3 covers 14 residues. The V end lost 3 bases, the J end lost 6 bases, and 12 bases lay between the germline ends. Germline lookup yields CDR1 LNHDA and CDR2 SQIVND (reference sequence). The DNA for the CDR3 is TGTGCCAGTAGTATTGGGAGGGGTAGTCAGCCCCAGCATTTT. This gives the protein CASSIGRGSQPQHF.

The chain combines TRBV7-2 with TRBJ1-5; D uncertain. Trimming removed 6 bases at V and 3 bases at J, with 12 bases between. Germline lookup yields CDR1 SGHTA and CDR2 FQGNSA. The CDR3 length is 14 residues. The CDR3 bases are TGTGCCAGCAGTCATTCCAGCCTCAATCAGCCCCAGCATTTT. Protein product: CASSHSSLNQPQHF. Full variable domain (outside the CDR3, taken from reference TRBV7-2 and TRBJ1-5): GAGVSQSPSNKVTEKGKDVELRCDPISGHTALYWYRQSLGQGLEFLIYFQGNSAPDKSGLPSDRFSAERTGGSVSTLTIQRTQQEDSAVYLCASSHSSLNQPQHFGDGTRLSIL.

J is TRBJ1-3 and V is TRBV7-9; no firm D call. The germline CDR1 and CDR2 sequences are SEHNR and FQNEAQ (reference sequence). Deletions cut 1 base from V and 4 bases from J, with 11 bases between. The CDR3 totals 15 residues. This CDR3 is CASSLGDGIGNTIYF. Here the CDR3 DNA reads TGTGCCAGCAGCTTAGGGGATGGGATCGGAAACACCATATATTTT. The full variable domain, in which reference TRBV7-9 and TRBJ1-3 provide the parts outside the CDR3, is DTGVSQNPRHKITKRGQNVTFRCDPISEHNRLYWYRQTLGQGPEFLTYFQNEAQLEKSRLLSDRFSAERPKGSFSTLEIQRTEQGDSAMYLCASSLGDGIGNTIYFGEGSWLTVV.

The chain links TRBV7-3 to TRBJ2-6; D gene uncertain. V was cut by 6 bases and J by 2 bases, with 8 bases left in between. The V gene's germline CDR1 is SGHTA and CDR2 FQGTGA. The CDR3 spans 14 residues. The chain's CDR3 is CASSVETGANVLTF. In DNA, the CDR3 is TGTGCCAGCAGTGTGGAAACTGGGGCCAACGTCCTGACTTTC.

The chain is built from TRBV5-6 and TRBJ1-2; 9 nucleotides align to TRBD1. Germline V gene data show CDR1 as SGHDT and CDR2 as YYEEEE. Trimming took 1 base from V and 4 from J; bases not matched to a gene: 5. The CDR3 contains 15 residues. Written as DNA, the CDR3 is TGTGCCAGCAGCTTGACGGGACAGGGTCCCTATGGCTACACCTTC. As protein: CASSLTGQGPYGYTF.

A note on this clone: Germline is not matched at one junction end, which may reflect a read error. The J gene is TRBJ2-1, the V gene TRBV11-2; 8 bases fit TRBD1. This CDR3 region has 14 residues. From germline, CDR1 is SGHAT and CDR2 FQNNGV. CDR3 sequence reads: CASTKDRDFDSRIF. The DNA of the CDR3 is TGTGCCAGCACCAAGGACAGGGATTTTGATAGTCGGATCTTC.

The chain links TRBV19 to TRBJ2-7; unclear D gene. V dropped 9 bases and J dropped 6 bases, with 6 bases sitting between them. The CDR3 consists of 9 residues. From germline, CDR1 is LNHDA and CDR2 SQIVND (reference sequence). The CDR3 DNA sequence: TGTGCCAGGGGCCCCGAGCAGTACTTC. It specifies CARGPEQYF.

This clone was picked up one time. V gene TRBV21-1 combines with J gene TRBJ2-2; no check of the table's D call, TRBD1, against the DNA was made. TRBV21-1 is listed as a pseudogene. The CDR3 runs 17 residues. The CDR3 bases are TGTGCCAGCTCCAGACTAAGACAGGGGCCGAACACCGGGGAGCTGTTTTTT. The encoded protein is CASSRLRQGPNTGELFF.

Only one count was recorded for this clone. The chain recombines TRBV2 with TRBJ1-5, with D hard to call. This CDR3 spans 14 amino acids. The germline V gene has CDR1 SNHLY and CDR2 FYNNEI. Trimming removed 2 bases at V and 4 bases at J, with 9 bases between. This chain's CDR3 is CASSETTENQPQHF. The CDR3 DNA sequence: TGTGCCAGCAGTGAAACTACAGAGAATCAGCCCCAGCATTTT.

This chain links TRBV5-6 with TRBJ1-2; the match to TRBD1 covers 8 bases. With V trimmed by 0 bases and J by 4 bases, 5 bases remained unmatched. Per the germline V gene, CDR1 is SGHDT and CDR2 is YYEEEE. This CDR3 has 15 residues. In nucleotides, the CDR3 is TGTGCCAGCAGCTTGGGGGCAGGGGGCATCTATGGCTACACCTTC. It yields the protein CASSLGAGGIYGYTF.

CDR3 region: CASSPKGMGSYNEQFF. In DNA form, the CDR3 reads TGTGCCAGCAGCCCCAAGGGTATGGGGAGTTACAATGAGCAGTTCTTC. The J gene is TRBJ2-1, the V gene TRBV7-8, with a possible D match to TRBD2 (5 bases). The CDR3 runs to 16 residues. Germline values: CDR1 SGHVS, CDR2 FQNEAQ. Deletions cut 5 bases from V and 4 bases from J, with 18 bases between.

The chain is built from TRBV6-1 and TRBJ1-5; D remains unclear. This CDR3 is 11 amino acids long. With 4 bases removed from V and 11 bases from J, the gap between germline ends came to 9 bases. CDR1 is MNHNS and CDR2 is SASEGT in the germline V gene. CDR3: CASSAVMAQHF. In DNA, the CDR3 is TGTGCCAGCAGTGCTGTAATGGCCCAGCATTTT.

The J gene is TRBJ2-1, the V gene TRBV6-5; 15 nucleotides match TRBD2. V lost 9 bases to trimming and J lost 8 bases; unmatched junction nucleotides: 5. The CDR3 is made up of 14 amino acids. Germline V gives CDR1 MNHEY, CDR2 SVGAGI. Written as DNA, the CDR3 is TGTGCCAGTGGCAGGACTAGCGGGAGGGATGAGCAGTTCTTC. This encodes CASGRTSGRDEQFF.

The chain recombines TRBV10-1 with TRBJ1-1; the D is unclear. Trimming took off 0 bases at V and 5 bases at J, with 7 bases between the two ends. This CDR3 spans 13 amino acids. CDR1 WNHNN and CDR2 SYGVQD come from the germline V gene (reference sequence). CDR3 coding DNA: TGCGCCAGCAGTGAGTCGAGAGGGACTGAAGCTTTCTTT. Its translation is CASSESRGTEAFF.

This clone has a handful of counts. The chain links TRBV5-1 to TRBJ1-5; D call uncertain. Trimming left V 0 bases short and J 3 bases short, with 7 bases between. This CDR3 comprises 14 residues. In germline, CDR1 is SGHRS, CDR2 YFSETQ. DNA of the CDR3: TGCGCCAGCAGCTTGGGAGGAAACAATCAGCCCCAGCATTTT. Encoded protein: CASSLGGNNQPQHF.

V and J are TRBV18 and TRBJ1-4; 9 bases map to TRBD1. This CDR3 has 15 residues. Germline-derived CDR1 and CDR2 are KGHSH and LQKENI. Trimming cost V 3 bases and J 7 bases; bases outside gene matches: 6. The CDR3 loop reads CASSPSDRGGEKLFF. In DNA, the CDR3 is TGTGCCAGCTCACCCTCGGACAGGGGCGGTGAAAAACTGTTTTTT. The full variable domain, its missing parts supplied by reference TRBV18 and TRBJ1-4, is NAGVMQNPRHLVRRRGQEARLRCSPMKGHSHVYWYRQLPEEGLKFMVYLQKENIIDESGMPKERFSAEFPKEGPSILRIQQVVRGDSAAYFCASSPSDRGGEKLFFGSGTQLSVL.

This clone appeared a few times. The chain recombines TRBV7-2 with TRBJ1-2; D might be TRBD1 (5 bases). This CDR3 region has 14 residues. From germline, CDR1 is SGHTA and CDR2 FQGNSA. Between the trimmed V and J ends, which lost 3 bases and 4 bases, there was a span of 12 bases. CDR3 residues: CASSFETDRYGYTF. The CDR3 DNA follows: TGTGCCAGCAGCTTTGAGACAGATCGCTATGGCTACACCTTC.

This chain connects TRBV5-8 to TRBJ2-7; 10 bases align to TRBD2. The germline gives CDR1 SGHTS, CDR2 YDEGEE. Unmatched junction bases numbered 8, after V lost 3 bases and J lost 2 bases. The CDR3 loop spans 16 amino acids. CDR3 sequence: CASSSQLAGIPYEQYF. The CDR3 DNA sequence: TGTGCCAGCAGCTCCCAACTAGCGGGAATCCCCTACGAGCAGTACTTC.

The chain uses TRBV5-1 and TRBJ1-2, with 7 bases that match TRBD1. The germline gives CDR1 SGHRS, CDR2 YFSETQ. The CDR3 spans 15 residues. Unmatched junction bases numbered 9, after V lost 3 bases and J lost 4 bases. CDR3 sequence (DNA): TGCGCCAGCAGCTCGGATAGACAGGGAGGCTATGGCTACACCTTC. It is translated as CASSSDRQGGYGYTF.

V gene TRBV28 combines with J gene TRBJ1-5, with D perhaps TRBD1 (6 bases). The CDR3 consists of 17 residues. Trimming shortened V by 8 bases and J by 1 base, and 21 bases separated the two germline ends. Germline CDR1 and CDR2: MDHEN and SYDVKM. The CDR3 coding sequence is TGTGCCAGCTCCTTTATGCGTAGGGGGTCGAGCAATCAGCCCCAGCATTTT. Protein sequence: CASSFMRRGSSNQPQHF.

Concerning this clone itself: Other nucleotide sequences in the sample specify the same CDR3. The chain is built from TRBV18 and TRBJ1-1; 7 nucleotides align to TRBD1. CDR3 length equals 15 residues. Unmatched junction bases numbered 4, after V lost 3 bases and J lost 0 bases. In germline, CDR1 is KGHSH, CDR2 LQKENI. The CDR3 is CASSPLTGLNTEAFF. Here the CDR3 DNA reads TGTGCCAGCTCACCCTTGACAGGGTTGAACACTGAAGCTTTCTTT.

The rearrangement uses TRBV5-1 and TRBJ2-5; D not certain. V was shortened by 2 bases and J by 3 bases, with 11 bases between the two germline ends. CDR3 length: 14 residues. The V gene's germline CDR1 is SGHRS and CDR2 YFSETQ. This chain's CDR3 is CASSLGSAEETQYF. As DNA, the CDR3 is TGCGCCAGCAGCTTAGGGTCGGCGGAAGAGACCCAGTACTTC.

The chain links TRBV7-9 to TRBJ2-1; 11 bases match TRBD1. Per germline, CDR1 SEHNR and CDR2 FQNEAQ (reference sequence). The ends lost 4 bases at V and 4 bases at J; junction bases unmatched: 6. The length of the CDR3 is 16 residues. CDR3 coding DNA: TGTGCCAGCAGCTCAATTGGGACAGGGGGGTACAATGAGCAGTTCTTC. Amino acids: CASSSIGTGGYNEQFF.

The genes are TRBV18 and TRBJ2-3; D is uncertain. The ends were cut back, 3 bases at V and 1 base at J, with 5 bases in the middle. The CDR3 runs 13 residues. CDR1 KGHSH and CDR2 LQKENI come from the germline V gene. The CDR3 DNA is TGTGCCAGCTCACCTGGAGGCACAGATACGCAGTATTTT. As protein: CASSPGGTDTQYF.

This clone is a singleton in its sample. As DNA, the CDR3 is TGTGCCAGTAGTCTCCTGCTGAACACTGAAGCTTTCTTT. The encoded protein is CASSLLLNTEAFF. V usage is TRBV19 and J usage is TRBJ1-1; D call uncertain. This CDR3 comprises 13 residues. V was trimmed by 5 bases and J by 0 bases, leaving 7 bases between them. Germline V gene lookup returns CDR1 LNHDA and CDR2 SQIVND (reference sequence).

This rearrangement joins TRBV9 to TRBJ2-1; D is unresolved. There are 14 residues in the CDR3. Germline CDR1 is SGDLS and CDR2 is YYNGEE. Trimming took 5 bases from V and 9 from J, leaving 18 bases between them. The CDR3 region is CASSSRVPPGEQFF. The DNA of the CDR3 is TGTGCCAGCAGTTCTCGGGTCCCACCTGGTGAGCAGTTCTTC.